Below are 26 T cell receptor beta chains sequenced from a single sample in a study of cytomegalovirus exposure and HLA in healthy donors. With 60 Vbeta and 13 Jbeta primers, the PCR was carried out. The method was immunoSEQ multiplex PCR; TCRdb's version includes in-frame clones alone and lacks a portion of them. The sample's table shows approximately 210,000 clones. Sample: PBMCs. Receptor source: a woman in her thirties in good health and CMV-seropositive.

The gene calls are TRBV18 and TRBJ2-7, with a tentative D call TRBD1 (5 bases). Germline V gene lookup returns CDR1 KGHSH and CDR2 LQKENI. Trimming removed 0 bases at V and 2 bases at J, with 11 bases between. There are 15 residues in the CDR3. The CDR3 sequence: CASSPPAGYAYEQYF. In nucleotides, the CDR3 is TGTGCCAGCTCACCACCGGCAGGGTACGCCTACGAGCAGTACTTC.

In DNA form, the CDR3 reads TGCAGTTGGCAGTACACAGATACGCAGTATTTT. Translated, it gives CSWQYTDTQYF. The rearrangement links TRBV20-1 to TRBJ2-3; D call uncertain. Trimming took off 8 bases at V and 2 bases at J, with 8 bases between the two ends. From germline, CDR1 is DFQATT and CDR2 SNEGSKA (reference sequence). The CDR3 is 11 amino acids.

The CDR3 bases are TGTGCCAGTGGACAGGTCTGGAGAGGCTACACCTTC. Translating it yields CASGQVWRGYTF. This chain uses TRBV19 with TRBJ1-2; TRBD1 matches 7 bases. Germline V gene sequence: CDR1 LNHDA, CDR2 SQIVND (reference sequence). V lost 8 bases to trimming and J lost 8 bases; unmatched junction nucleotides: 8. The CDR3 is 12 amino acids.

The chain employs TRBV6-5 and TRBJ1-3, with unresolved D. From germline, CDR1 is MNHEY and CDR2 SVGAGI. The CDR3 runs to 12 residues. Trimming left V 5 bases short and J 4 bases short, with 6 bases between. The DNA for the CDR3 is TGTGCCAGCAGTCCTACCGGAAACACCATATATTTT. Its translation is CASSPTGNTIYF.

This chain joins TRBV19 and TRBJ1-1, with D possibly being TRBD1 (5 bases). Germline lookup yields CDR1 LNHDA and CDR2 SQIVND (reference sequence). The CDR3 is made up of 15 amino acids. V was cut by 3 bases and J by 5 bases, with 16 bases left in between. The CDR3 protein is CASSIRTYKGTEAFF. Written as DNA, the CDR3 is TGTGCCAGTAGTATTAGGACGTATAAGGGGACTGAAGCTTTCTTT.

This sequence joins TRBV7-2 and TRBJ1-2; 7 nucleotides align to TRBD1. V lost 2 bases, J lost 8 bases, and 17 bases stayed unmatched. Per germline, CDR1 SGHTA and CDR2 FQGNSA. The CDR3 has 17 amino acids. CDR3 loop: CASSLQSERGRGGGYTF. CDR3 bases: TGTGCCAGCAGCTTACAGTCGGAGAGGGGGCGCGGAGGGGGCTACACCTTC.

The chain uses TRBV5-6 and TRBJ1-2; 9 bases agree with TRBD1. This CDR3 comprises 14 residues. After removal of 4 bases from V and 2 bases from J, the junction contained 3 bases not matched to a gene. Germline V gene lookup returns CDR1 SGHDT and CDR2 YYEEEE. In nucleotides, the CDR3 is TGTGCCAGCAGCCGAGACAGGGGGAACTATGGCTACACCTTC. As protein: CASSRDRGNYGYTF.

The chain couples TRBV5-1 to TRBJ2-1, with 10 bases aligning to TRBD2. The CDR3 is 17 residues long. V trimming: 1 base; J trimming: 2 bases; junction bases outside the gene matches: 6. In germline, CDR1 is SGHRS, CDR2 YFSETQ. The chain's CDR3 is CASSLYPGLAAYNEQFF. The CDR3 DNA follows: TGCGCCAGCAGCTTGTACCCCGGACTAGCGGCCTACAATGAGCAGTTCTTC.

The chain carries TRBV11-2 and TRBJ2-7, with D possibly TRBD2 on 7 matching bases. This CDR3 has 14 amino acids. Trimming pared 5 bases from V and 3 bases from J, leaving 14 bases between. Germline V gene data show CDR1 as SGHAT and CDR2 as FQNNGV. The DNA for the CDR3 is TGTGCCAGCAGCCTAGGGGGGGTAGGCTACGAGCAGTACTTC. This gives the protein CASSLGGVGYEQYF.

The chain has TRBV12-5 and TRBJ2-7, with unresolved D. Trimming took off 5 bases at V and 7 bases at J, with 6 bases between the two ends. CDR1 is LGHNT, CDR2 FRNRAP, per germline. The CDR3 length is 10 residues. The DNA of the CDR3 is TGTGCTAGTGGTACAACGGAGCAGTACTTC. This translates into CASGTTEQYF.

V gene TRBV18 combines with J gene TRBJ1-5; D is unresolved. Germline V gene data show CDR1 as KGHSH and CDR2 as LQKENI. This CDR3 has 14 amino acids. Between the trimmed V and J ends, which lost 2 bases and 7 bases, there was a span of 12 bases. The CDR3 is CASSPYREDQPQHF. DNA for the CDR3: TGTGCCAGCTCACCATATAGGGAGGACCAGCCCCAGCATTTT.

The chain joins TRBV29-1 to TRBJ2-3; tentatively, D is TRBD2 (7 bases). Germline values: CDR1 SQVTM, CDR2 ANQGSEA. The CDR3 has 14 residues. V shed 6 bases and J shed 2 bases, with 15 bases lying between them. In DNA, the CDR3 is TGCAGCGTAGGGTGGGGGGGGGCCACAGATACGCAGTATTTT. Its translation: CSVGWGGATDTQYF.

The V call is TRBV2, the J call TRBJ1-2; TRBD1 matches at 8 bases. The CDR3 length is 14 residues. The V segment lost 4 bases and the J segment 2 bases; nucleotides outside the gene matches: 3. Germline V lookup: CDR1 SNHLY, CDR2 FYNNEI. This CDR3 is CASSGQGLNYGYTF. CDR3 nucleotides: TGTGCCAGCAGTGGACAGGGGCTGAACTATGGCTACACCTTC.

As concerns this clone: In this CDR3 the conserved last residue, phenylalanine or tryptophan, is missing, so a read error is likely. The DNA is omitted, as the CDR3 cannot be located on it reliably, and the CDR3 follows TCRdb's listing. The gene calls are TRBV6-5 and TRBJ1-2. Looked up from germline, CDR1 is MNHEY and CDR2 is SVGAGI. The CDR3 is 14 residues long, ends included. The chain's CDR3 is CASSYGRGAPALSL.

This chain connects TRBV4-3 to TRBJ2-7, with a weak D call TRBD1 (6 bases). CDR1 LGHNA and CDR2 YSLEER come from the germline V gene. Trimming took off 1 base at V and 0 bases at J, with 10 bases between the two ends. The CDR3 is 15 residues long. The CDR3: CASSQVRGFSYEQYF. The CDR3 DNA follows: TGCGCCAGCAGCCAAGTCAGGGGCTTCTCCTACGAGCAGTACTTC.

The DNA for the CDR3 is TGTGCCAGCAGCCGAGGACAGGCGTCGTACTACGAGCAGTACTTC. It yields the protein CASSRGQASYYEQYF. The chain carries TRBV6-5 and TRBJ2-5; 7 nucleotides match TRBD1. The closer fit of TRBJ2-7 to the DNA end suggests the J call may be wrong. This CDR3 contains 15 residues. CDR1 and CDR2 from the germline V gene are MNHEY and SVGAGI.

The CDR3 bases are TGCGCCAGCAGCCTCGTTACTAGCGGGAGATACGAGCAGTACTTC. Amino acids: CASSLVTSGRYEQYF. The chain carries TRBV4-1 and TRBJ2-7, with TRBD2 matching 11 bases. Germline CDR1 reads MGHRA; CDR2 reads YSYEKL. Trimming at V came to 4 bases and at J to 4 bases, leaving 6 bases not matched to a gene. The CDR3 contains 15 residues.

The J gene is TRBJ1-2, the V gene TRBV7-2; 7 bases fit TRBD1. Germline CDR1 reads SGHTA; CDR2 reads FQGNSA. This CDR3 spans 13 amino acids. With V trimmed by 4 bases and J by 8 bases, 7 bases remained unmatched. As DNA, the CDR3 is TGTGCCAGCAGCTCCGACAGGGCGGGCGGCTACACCTTC. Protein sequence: CASSSDRAGGYTF.

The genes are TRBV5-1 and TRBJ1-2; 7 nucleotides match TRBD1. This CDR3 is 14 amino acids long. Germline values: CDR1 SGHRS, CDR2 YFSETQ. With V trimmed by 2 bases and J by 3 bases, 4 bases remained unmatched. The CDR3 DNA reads TGCGCCAGCAGCTTTACAACAGGGGACTATGGCTACACCTTC. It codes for CASSFTTGDYGYTF.

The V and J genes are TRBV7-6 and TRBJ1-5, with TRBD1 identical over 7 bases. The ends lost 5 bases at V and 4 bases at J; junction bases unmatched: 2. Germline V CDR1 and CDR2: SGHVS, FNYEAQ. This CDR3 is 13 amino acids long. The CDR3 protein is CASSQTGNQPQHF. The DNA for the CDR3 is TGTGCCAGCAGCCAGACAGGGAATCAGCCCCAGCATTTT. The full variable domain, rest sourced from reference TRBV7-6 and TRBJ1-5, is GAGVSQSPRYKVTKRGQDVALRCDPISGHVSLYWYRQALGQGPEFLTYFNYEAQQDKSGLPNDRFSAERPEGSISTLTIQRTEQRDSAMYRCASSQTGNQPQHFGDGTRLSIL.

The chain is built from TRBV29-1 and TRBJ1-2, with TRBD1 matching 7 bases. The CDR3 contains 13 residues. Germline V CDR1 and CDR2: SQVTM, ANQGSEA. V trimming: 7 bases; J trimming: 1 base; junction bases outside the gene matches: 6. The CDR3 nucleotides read TGCAGCGCCGACTGGGACAGTAACTATGGCTACACCTTC. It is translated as CSADWDSNYGYTF.

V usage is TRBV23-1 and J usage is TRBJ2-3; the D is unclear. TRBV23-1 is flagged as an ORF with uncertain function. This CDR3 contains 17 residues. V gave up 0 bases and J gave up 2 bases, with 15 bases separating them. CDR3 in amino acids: CASSQSWRHIATDTQYF. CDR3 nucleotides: TGCGCCAGCAGTCAATCGTGGCGGCACATAGCCACAGATACGCAGTATTTT.

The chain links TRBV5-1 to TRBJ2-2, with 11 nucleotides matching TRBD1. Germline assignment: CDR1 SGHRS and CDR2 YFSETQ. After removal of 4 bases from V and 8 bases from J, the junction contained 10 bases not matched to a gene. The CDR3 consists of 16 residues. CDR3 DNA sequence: TGCGCCAGCAGCCCCCTTGGGACAGGGGGTCTTGGGGAGCTGTTTTTT. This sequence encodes CASSPLGTGGLGELFF.

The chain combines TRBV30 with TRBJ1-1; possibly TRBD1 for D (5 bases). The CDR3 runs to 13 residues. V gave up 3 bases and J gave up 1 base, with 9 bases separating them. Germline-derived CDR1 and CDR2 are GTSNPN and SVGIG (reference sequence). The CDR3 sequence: CAWSLTGNTEAFF. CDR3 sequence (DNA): TGTGCCTGGAGCCTAACAGGGAACACTGAAGCTTTCTTT.

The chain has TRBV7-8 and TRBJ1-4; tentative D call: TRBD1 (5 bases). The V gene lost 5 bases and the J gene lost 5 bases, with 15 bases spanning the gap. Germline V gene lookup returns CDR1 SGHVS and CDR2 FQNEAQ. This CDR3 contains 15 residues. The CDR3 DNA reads TGTGCCAGCAGCGTAGGCGGGACGCTCAATGAAAAACTGTTTTTT. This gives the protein CASSVGGTLNEKLFF. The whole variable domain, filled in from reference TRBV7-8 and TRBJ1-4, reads GAGVSQSPRYKVAKRGQDVALRCDPISGHVSLFWYQQALGQGPEFLTYFQNEAQLDKSGLPSDRFFAERPEGSVSTLKIQRTQQEDSAVYLCASSVGGTLNEKLFFGSGTQLSVL.

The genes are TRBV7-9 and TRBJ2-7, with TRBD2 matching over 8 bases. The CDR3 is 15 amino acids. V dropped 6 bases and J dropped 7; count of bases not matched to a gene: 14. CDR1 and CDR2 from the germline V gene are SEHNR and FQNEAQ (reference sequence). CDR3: CASRPRRGSGEEQYF. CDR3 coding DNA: TGTGCCAGCAGACCCCGACGGGGTAGCGGGGAAGAGCAGTACTTC.